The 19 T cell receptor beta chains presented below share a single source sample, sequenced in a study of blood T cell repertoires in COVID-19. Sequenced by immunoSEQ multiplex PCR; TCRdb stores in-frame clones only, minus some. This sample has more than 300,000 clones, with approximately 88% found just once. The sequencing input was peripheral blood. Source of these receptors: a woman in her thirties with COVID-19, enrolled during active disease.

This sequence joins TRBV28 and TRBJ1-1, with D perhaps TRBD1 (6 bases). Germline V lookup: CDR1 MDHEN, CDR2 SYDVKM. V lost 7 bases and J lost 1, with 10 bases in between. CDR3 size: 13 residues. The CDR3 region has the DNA TGTGCCAGCAAGAGACAGGCGAACACTGAAGCTTTCTTT. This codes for CASKRQANTEAFF.

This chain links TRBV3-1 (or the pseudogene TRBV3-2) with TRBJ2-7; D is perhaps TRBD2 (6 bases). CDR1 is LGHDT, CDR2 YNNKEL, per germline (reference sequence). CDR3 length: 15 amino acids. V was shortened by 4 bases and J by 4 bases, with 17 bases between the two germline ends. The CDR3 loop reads CASSLRDRGGYEQYF. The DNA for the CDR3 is TGTGCCAGCAGCCTACGGGACCGAGGAGGGTACGAGCAGTACTTC.

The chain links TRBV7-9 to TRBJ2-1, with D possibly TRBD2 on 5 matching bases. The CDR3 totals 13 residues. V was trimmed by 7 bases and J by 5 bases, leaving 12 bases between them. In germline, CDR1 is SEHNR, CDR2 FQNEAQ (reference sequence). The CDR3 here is CASNTEGNNEQFF. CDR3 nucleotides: TGTGCCAGCAACACTGAGGGAAACAATGAGCAGTTCTTC.

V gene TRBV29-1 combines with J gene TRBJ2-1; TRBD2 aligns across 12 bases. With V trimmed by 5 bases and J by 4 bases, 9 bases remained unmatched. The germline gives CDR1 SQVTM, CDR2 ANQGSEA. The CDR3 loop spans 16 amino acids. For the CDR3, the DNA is TGCAGCGTTAGACTAGCGGGGGAACTCGGATACAATGAGCAGTTCTTC. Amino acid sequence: CSVRLAGELGYNEQFF.

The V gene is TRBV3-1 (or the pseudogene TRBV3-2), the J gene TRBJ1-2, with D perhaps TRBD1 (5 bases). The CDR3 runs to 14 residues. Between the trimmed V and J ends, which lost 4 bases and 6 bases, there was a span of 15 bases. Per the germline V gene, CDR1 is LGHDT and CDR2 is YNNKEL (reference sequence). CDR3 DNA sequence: TGTGCCAGCAGCCCCAGACGAGGAGGGGATGGCTACACCTTC. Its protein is CASSPRRGGDGYTF.

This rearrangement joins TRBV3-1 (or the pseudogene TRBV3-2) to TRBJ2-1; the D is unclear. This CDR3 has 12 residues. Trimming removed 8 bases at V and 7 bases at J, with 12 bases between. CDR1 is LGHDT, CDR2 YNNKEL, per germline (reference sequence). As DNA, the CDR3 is TGTGCCAGCCGACTTCGATTGAATGAGCAGTTCTTC. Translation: CASRLRLNEQFF.

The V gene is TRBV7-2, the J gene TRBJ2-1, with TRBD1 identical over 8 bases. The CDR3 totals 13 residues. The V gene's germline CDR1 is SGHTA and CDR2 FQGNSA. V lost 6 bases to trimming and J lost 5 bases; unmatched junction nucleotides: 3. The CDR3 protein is CASRTGVHNEQFF. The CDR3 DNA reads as TGTGCCAGCAGGACAGGGGTCCACAATGAGCAGTTCTTC.

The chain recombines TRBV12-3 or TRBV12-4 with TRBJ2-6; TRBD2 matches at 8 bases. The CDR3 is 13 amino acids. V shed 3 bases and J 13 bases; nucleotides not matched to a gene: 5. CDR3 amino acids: CASSFRGGEVLTF. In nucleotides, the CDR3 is TGTGCCAGCAGTTTTCGGGGGGGCGAAGTCCTGACTTTC.

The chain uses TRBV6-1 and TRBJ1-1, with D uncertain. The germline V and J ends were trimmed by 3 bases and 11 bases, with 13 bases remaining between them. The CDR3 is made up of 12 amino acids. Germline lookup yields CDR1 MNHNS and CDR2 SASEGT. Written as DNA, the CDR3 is TGTGCCAGCAGTGACCCGGGCCGGGAGGCTTTCTTT. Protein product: CASSDPGREAFF.

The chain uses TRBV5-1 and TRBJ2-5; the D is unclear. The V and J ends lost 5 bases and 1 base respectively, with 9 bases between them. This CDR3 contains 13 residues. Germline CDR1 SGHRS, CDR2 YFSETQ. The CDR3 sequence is CASSRWAQETQYF. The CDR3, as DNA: TGCGCCAGCAGTAGGTGGGCCCAAGAGACCCAGTACTTC.

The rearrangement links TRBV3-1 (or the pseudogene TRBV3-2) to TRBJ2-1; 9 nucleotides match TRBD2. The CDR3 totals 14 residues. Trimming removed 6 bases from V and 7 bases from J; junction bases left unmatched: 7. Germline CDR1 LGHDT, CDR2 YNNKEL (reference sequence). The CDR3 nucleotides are TGTGCCAGCAGGGGTCTAGCGGGGTCGAATGAGCAGTTCTTC. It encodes CASRGLAGSNEQFF.

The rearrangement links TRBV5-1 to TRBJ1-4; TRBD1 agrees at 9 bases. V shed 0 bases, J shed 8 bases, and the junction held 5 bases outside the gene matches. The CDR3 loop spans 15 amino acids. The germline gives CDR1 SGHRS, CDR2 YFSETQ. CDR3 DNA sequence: TGCGCCAGCAGCTTGGGGACAGGGGTGGGAGAAAAACTGTTTTTT. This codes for CASSLGTGVGEKLFF.

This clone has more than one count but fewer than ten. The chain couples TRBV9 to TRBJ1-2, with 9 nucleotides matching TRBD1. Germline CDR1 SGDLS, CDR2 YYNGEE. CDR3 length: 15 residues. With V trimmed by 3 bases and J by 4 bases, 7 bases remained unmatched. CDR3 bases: TGTGCCAGCAGCGAACCGGGGACAGGGTTCTATGGCTACACCTTC. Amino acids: CASSEPGTGFYGYTF.

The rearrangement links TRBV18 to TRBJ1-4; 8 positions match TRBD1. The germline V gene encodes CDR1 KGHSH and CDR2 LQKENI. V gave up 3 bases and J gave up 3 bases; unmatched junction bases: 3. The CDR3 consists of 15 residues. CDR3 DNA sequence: TGTGCCAGCTCACCTCTACAGGGGGCTAATGAAAAACTGTTTTTT. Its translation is CASSPLQGANEKLFF.

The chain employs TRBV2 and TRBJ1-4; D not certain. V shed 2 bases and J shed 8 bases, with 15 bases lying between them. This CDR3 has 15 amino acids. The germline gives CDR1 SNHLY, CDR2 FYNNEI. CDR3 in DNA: TGTGCCAGCAGTGAATTCCTGGGAGTAGGAGAAAAACTGTTTTTT. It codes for CASSEFLGVGEKLFF.

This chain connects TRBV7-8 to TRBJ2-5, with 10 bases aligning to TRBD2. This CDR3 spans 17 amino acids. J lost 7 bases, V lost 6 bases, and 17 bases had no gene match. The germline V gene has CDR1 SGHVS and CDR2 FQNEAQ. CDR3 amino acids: CASSPFRLAGPSGTQYF. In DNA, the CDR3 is TGTGCCAGCAGTCCCTTTAGACTAGCGGGCCCTTCAGGGACCCAGTACTTC.

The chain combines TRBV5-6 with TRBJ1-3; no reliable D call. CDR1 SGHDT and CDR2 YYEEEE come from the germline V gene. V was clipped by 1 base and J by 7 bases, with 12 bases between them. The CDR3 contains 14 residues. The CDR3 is CASSLLAPSNTIYF. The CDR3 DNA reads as TGTGCCAGCAGCTTGCTAGCCCCAAGTAACACCATATATTTT. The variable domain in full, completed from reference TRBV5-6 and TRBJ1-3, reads DAGVTQSPTHLIKTRGQQVTLRCSPKSGHDTVSWYQQALGQGPQFIFQYYEEEERQRGNFPDRFSGHQFPNYSSELNVNALLLGDSALYLCASSLLAPSNTIYFGEGSWLTVV.

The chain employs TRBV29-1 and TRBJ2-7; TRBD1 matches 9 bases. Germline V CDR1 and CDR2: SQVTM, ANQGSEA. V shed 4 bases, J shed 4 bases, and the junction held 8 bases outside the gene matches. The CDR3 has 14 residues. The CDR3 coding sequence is TGCAGCGTTGTAAAACCGGGACAGGGATACGAGCAGTACTTC. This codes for CSVVKPGQGYEQYF.

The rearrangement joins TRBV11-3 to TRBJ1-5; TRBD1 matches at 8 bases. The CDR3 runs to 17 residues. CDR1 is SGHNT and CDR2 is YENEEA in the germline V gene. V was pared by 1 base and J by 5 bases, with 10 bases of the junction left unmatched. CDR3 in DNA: TGTGCCAGCAGCTTAGGAAGTGGCAGGGGGCTGTATCAGCCCCAGCATTTT. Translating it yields CASSLGSGRGLYQPQHF.